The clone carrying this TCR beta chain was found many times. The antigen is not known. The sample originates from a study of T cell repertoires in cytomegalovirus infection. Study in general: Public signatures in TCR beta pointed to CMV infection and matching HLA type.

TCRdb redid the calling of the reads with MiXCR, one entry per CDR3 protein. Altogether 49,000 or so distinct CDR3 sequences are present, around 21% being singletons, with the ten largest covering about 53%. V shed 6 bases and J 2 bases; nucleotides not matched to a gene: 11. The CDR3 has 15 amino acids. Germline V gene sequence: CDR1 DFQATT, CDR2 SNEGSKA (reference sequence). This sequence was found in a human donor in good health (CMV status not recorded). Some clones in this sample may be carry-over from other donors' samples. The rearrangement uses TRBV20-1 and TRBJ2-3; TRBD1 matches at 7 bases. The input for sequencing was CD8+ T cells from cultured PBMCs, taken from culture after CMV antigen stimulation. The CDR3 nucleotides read TGCAGTGCGACAGGGAGAACGACCCCCACAGATACGCAGTATTTT. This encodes CSATGRTTPTDTQYF.